These T cell receptor beta chains were read from a single sample in a study of PD-1 blockade in classical Hodgkin lymphoma. Data came from immunoSEQ multiplex PCR; TCRdb stores just in-frame clones and leaves some out. Of tens of thousands of clones listed, approximately 80% are singletons. The sample was peripheral blood mononuclear cells (PBMCs), taken before the fourth cycle of nivolumab. These TCRs come from a human donor with classical Hodgkin lymphoma. Each CDR3 is given with its conserved first and last residue. Each record gives: D gene, clone size, J gene, V gene, CDR3 protein, CDR3 DNA. A D gene is named only where the DNA matches it firmly. Size is stated for part of the rows, as once, few or many counts, or as a class when the clone is expanded.

- | - | TRBJ1-2 | TRBV28 | CASNRPPNYGYTF | TGTGCCAGCAACAGGCCCCCTAACTATGGCTACACCTTC
- | - | TRBJ1-4 | TRBV9 | CASSPEGDGYATNEKLFF | TGTGCCAGCAGCCCGGAGGGGGACGGGTATGCAACTAATGAAAAACTGTTTTTT
- | - | TRBJ1-2 | TRBV5-6 | CASSPTPGEGYTF | TGTGCCAGCAGCCCCACCCCGGGAGAGGGCTACACCTTC
TRBD2 | - | TRBJ2-7 | TRBV9 | CASSGGLGPNSYEQYF | TGTGCCAGCAGCGGGGGACTAGGCCCGAACTCCTACGAGCAGTACTTC
TRBD1 | - | TRBJ1-5 | TRBV18 | CASSRTGGNQPQHF | TGTGCCAGCTCCCGCACAGGGGGAAATCAGCCCCAGCATTTT
TRBD1 | - | TRBJ2-7 | TRBV27 | CASSPGQGASYEQYF | TGTGCCAGCAGTCCAGGACAGGGGGCATCCTACGAGCAGTACTTC
TRBD1 | - | TRBJ1-2 | TRBV18 | CASSSPTGRLGGYTF | TGTGCCAGCTCATCCCCGACAGGGCGTTTGGGAGGCTACACCTTC
TRBD2 | - | TRBJ2-3 | TRBV7-2 | CASSPSGGTDTQYF | TGTGCCAGCAGCCCCAGCGGGGGGACAGATACGCAGTATTTT
- | medium-sized | TRBJ1-4 | TRBV5-1 | CASRRGTANEKLFF | TGCGCCAGCAGAAGGGGGACGGCTAATGAAAAACTGTTTTTT
- | - | TRBJ2-7 | TRBV2 | CASSQGVHEQYF | TGTGCCAGCAGTCAGGGTGTCCACGAGCAGTACTTC
- | - | TRBJ2-2 | TRBV6-4 | CQRDLTRELFF | TGTCAAAGGGACCTCACCAGGGAGCTGTTTTTT
- | - | TRBJ2-3 | TRBV7-2 | CASSPDSGPRDTQYF | TGTGCCAGCAGCCCGGATTCCGGACCCAGAGATACGCAGTATTTT
- | - | TRBJ1-6 | TRBV15 | CATSREGSLGRANSPLHF | TGTGCCACCAGCAGAGAAGGAAGCCTCGGGCGCGCAAATTCACCCCTCCACTTT
- | - | TRBJ2-7 | TRBV9 | CASSVEGRAYEQYF | TGTGCCAGCAGCGTAGAGGGCAGGGCCTACGAGCAGTACTTC
- | once | TRBJ1-4 | TRBV6-5 | CASSRLNERKLFF | TGTGCCAGCAGTCGCCTAAACGAACGGAAACTGTTTTTT
TRBD1 | - | TRBJ2-3 | TRBV6-5 | CASSSATGYTDTQYF | TGTGCCAGCAGTTCAGCGACAGGGTACACAGATACGCAGTATTTT